The 9 T cell receptor beta chains reported below all come from one sample, sequenced in a study of T cell responses to AZD1222 COVID-19 vaccine. Data came from immunoSEQ multiplex PCR; TCRdb stores just in-frame clones and leaves some out. The sample includes about 260,000 clones, approximately 95% of them seen just once. The specimen was peripheral blood, collected on day 0 of AZD1222 vaccination. The receptors here all came from an adult in good health.

This CDR3 is CASSLKGARGYTF. Written as DNA, the CDR3 is TGTGCCAGCAGCCTAAAGGGGGCGCGTGGCTACACCTTC. The chain uses TRBV28 and TRBJ1-2; 7 bases map to TRBD1. V was pared by 6 bases and J by 7 bases, with 8 bases of the junction left unmatched. The germline CDR1 and CDR2 sequences are MDHEN and SYDVKM. The CDR3 loop spans 13 amino acids.

The rearrangement links TRBV6-5 to TRBJ2-2; D is possibly TRBD2 (5 bases). This CDR3 spans 14 amino acids. Looked up from germline, CDR1 is MNHEY and CDR2 is SVGAGI. Deletions cut 2 bases from V and 3 bases from J, with 7 bases between. CDR3 sequence: CASSYREYTGELFF. CDR3 coding DNA: TGTGCCAGCAGTTACAGGGAGTACACCGGGGAGCTGTTTTTT.

The rearrangement links TRBV11-1 to TRBJ2-1, with D hard to call. This CDR3 region has 14 residues. Deletions cut 3 bases from V and 0 bases from J, with 6 bases between. CDR1 SGHAT and CDR2 FQDESV come from the germline V gene (reference sequence). The CDR3 protein is CASSFYSSYNEQFF. The CDR3 DNA follows: TGTGCCAGCAGCTTTTATAGCTCCTACAATGAGCAGTTCTTC.

About this clone: Within the sample, other DNA sequences also encode this same CDR3. The genes are TRBV5-1 and TRBJ2-7, with TRBD1 matching 9 bases. The CDR3 runs to 14 residues. Trimming removed 5 bases from V and 4 bases from J; junction bases left unmatched: 7. Per germline, CDR1 SGHRS and CDR2 YFSETQ. CDR3 sequence (DNA): TGCGCCAGCAGTCCGGGACAGGGACCGTACGAGCAGTACTTC. It specifies CASSPGQGPYEQYF.

The chain recombines TRBV7-9 with TRBJ1-2, with TRBD1 as a possible D gene (5 bases). CDR3 length: 13 residues. Germline V gene data show CDR1 as SEHNR and CDR2 as FQNEAQ (reference sequence). V lost 7 bases and J lost 8, with 17 bases in between. The CDR3 DNA sequence: TGTGCCAGCACCAATGTACGGGGGGTCGGCTACACCTTC. Its protein product is CASTNVRGVGYTF.

V and J are TRBV5-1 and TRBJ2-1; possible D gene TRBD1, 6 bases. Trimming took 4 bases from V and 4 from J, leaving 9 bases between them. The CDR3 spans 13 residues. Germline assignment: CDR1 SGHRS and CDR2 YFSETQ. For the CDR3, the DNA is TGCGCCAGCAGCCCGGACAGATACAATGAGCAGTTCTTC. The encoded protein is CASSPDRYNEQFF.

This sequence joins TRBV28 and TRBJ2-2; D uncertain. Germline loops: CDR1 MDHEN, CDR2 SYDVKM. The ends were cut back, 7 bases at V and 5 bases at J, with 14 bases in the middle. This CDR3 spans 14 amino acids. CDR3 in amino acids: CASNLGSNTGELFF. The CDR3 DNA reads as TGTGCCAGCAATCTAGGATCTAATACCGGGGAGCTGTTTTTT.

The V and J genes are TRBV6-5 and TRBJ2-2, with a weak D call TRBD1 (5 bases). This CDR3 comprises 14 residues. Per the germline V gene, CDR1 is MNHEY and CDR2 is SVGAGI. V dropped 7 bases and J dropped 5 bases, with 14 bases sitting between them. The CDR3 sequence: CASTLKGSTGELFF. CDR3 nucleotides: TGTGCCAGCACCCTAAAGGGGTCGACCGGGGAGCTGTTTTTT.

V and J are TRBV28 and TRBJ2-3; D is unclear. The CDR3 has 14 residues. Germline V CDR1 and CDR2: MDHEN, SYDVKM. V was cut by 6 bases and J by 2 bases, with 12 bases left in between. The CDR3 loop is CASSRSPATDTQYF. CDR3 in DNA: TGTGCCAGCAGCCGTTCTCCAGCCACAGATACGCAGTATTTT.